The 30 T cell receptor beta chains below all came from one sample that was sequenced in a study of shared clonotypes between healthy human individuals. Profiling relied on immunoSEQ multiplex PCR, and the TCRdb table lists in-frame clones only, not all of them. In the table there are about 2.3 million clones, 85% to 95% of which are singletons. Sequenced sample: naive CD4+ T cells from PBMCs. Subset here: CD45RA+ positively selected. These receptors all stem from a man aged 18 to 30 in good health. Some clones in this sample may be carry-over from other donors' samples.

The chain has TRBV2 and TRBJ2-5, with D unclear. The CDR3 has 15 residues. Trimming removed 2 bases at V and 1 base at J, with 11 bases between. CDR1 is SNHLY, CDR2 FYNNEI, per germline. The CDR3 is CASSEIVGFQETQYF. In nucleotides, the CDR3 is TGTGCCAGCAGTGAAATAGTTGGATTCCAAGAGACCCAGTACTTC.

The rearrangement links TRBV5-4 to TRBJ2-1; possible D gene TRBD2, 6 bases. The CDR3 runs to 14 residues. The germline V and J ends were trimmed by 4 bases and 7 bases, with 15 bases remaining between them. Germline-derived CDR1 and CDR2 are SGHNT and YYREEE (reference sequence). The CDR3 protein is CASSGPSGDNEQFF. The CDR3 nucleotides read TGTGCCAGCAGCGGGCCCTCGGGAGATAATGAGCAGTTCTTC.

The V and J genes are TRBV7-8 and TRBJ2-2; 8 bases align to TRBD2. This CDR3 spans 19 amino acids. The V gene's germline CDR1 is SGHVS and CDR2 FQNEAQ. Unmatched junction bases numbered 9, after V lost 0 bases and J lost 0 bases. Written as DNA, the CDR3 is TGTGCCAGCAGCTTAGCGTGGACCAGCGGGAGCCCGAACACCGGGGAGCTGTTTTTT. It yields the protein CASSLAWTSGSPNTGELFF.

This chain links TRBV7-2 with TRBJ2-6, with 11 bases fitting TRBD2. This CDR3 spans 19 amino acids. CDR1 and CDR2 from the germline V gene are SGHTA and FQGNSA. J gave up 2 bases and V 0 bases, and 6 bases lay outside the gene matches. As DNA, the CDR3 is TGTGCCAGCAGCTTAGCGGGGGTAGCGGGAGGGCCTGGGGCCAACGTCCTGACTTTC. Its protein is CASSLAGVAGGPGANVLTF.

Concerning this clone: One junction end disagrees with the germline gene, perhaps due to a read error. The CDR3 DNA reads as TGTGCCAGCAGCTTGAGGAGAGGACGCACAGATACGCAGTGTTTT. Its protein product is CASSLRRGRTDTQCF. V gene TRBV5-4 combines with J gene TRBJ2-3; D gene ambiguous. Germline V lookup: CDR1 SGHNT, CDR2 YYREEE (reference sequence). The CDR3 is 15 residues long.

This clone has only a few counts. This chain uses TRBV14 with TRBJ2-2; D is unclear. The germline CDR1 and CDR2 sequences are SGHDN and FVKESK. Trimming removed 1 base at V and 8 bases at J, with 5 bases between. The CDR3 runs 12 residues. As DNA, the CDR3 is TGTGCCAGCAGCCAAGTGTGGGGGGAGCTGTTTTTT. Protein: CASSQVWGELFF.

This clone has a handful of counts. CDR3 nucleotides: TGTGCCAGCAGTGACTACACGAACACTGAAGCTTTCTTT. This sequence encodes CASSDYTNTEAFF. This sequence joins TRBV2 and TRBJ1-1, with D uncertain. Germline V lookup: CDR1 SNHLY, CDR2 FYNNEI. This CDR3 region has 13 residues. With 3 bases removed from V and 1 base from J, the gap between germline ends came to 6 bases.

CDR3 sequence reads: CASSRSANTGELFF. The CDR3 DNA reads TGTGCCAGCAGCCGGAGCGCGAACACCGGGGAGCTGTTTTTT. The chain recombines TRBV7-2 with TRBJ2-2; D gene ambiguous. This CDR3 is built from 14 residues. CDR1 is SGHTA and CDR2 is FQGNSA in the germline V gene. The germline V and J ends were trimmed by 5 bases and 0 bases, with 7 bases remaining between them.

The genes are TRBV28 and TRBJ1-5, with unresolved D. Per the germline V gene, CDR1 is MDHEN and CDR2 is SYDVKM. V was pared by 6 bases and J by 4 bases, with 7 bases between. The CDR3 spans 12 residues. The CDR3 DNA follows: TGTGCCAGCAGCCGAGTGAATCAGCCCCAGCATTTT. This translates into CASSRVNQPQHF. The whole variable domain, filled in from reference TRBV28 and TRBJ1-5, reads DVKVTQSSRYLVKRTGEKVFLECVQDMDHENMFWYRQDPGLGLRLIYFSYDVKMKEKGDIPEGYSVSREKKERFSLILESASTNQTSMYLCASSRVNQPQHFGDGTRLSIL.

CDR3 sequence: CASSLTGTPNYNEQFF. The CDR3 nucleotides are TGTGCCAGCAGTTTGACTGGGACTCCAAACTACAATGAGCAGTTCTTC. The J gene is TRBJ2-1, the V gene TRBV28, with D possibly being TRBD2 (6 bases). The V end was cut by 3 bases, the J end by 3 bases, with 15 bases between. The CDR3 has 16 residues. The germline CDR1 and CDR2 sequences are MDHEN and SYDVKM.

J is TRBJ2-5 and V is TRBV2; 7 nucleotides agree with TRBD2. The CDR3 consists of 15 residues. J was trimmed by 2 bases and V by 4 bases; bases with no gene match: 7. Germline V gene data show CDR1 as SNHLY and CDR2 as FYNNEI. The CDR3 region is CASSVKRGAQETQYF. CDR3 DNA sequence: TGTGCCAGCAGTGTTAAGCGGGGCGCACAAGAGACCCAGTACTTC.

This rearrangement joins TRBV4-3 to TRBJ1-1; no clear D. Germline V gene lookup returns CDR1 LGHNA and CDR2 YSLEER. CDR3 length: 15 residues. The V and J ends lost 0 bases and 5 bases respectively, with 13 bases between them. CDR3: CASSQEVGRGTEAFF. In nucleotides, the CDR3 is TGCGCCAGCAGCCAAGAGGTAGGACGGGGAACTGAAGCTTTCTTT.

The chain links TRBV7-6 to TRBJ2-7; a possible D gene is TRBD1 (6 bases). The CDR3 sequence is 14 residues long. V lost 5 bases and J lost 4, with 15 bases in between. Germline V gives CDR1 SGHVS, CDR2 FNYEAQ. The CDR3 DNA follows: TGTGCCAGCAGCCCGGTACAGGGTCGGTACGAGCAGTACTTC. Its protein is CASSPVQGRYEQYF.

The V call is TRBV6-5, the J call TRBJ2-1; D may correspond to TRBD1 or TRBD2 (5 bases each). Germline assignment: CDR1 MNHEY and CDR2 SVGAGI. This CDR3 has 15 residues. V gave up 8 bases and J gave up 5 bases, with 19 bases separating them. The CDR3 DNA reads TGTGCCAGCGCGTTTGCCCGGGACCCCCACAATGAGCAGTTCTTC. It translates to CASAFARDPHNEQFF.

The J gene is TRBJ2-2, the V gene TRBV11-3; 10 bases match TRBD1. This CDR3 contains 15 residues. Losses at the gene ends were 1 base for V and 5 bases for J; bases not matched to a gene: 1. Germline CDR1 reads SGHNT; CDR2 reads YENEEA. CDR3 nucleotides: TGTGCCAGCAGCTTAGGACAGGGGGCGACCGGGGAGCTGTTTTTT. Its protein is CASSLGQGATGELFF.

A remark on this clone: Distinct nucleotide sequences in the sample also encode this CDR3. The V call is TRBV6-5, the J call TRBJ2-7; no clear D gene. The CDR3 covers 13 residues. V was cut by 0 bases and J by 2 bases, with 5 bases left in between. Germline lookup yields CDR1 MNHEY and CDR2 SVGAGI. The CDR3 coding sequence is TGTGCCAGCAGTTACTCGGGCACCTACGAGCAGTACTTC. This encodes CASSYSGTYEQYF.

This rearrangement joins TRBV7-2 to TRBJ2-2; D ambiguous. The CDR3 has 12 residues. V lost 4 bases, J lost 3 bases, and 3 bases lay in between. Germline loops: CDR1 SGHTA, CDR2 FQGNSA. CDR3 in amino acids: CASSSDTGELFF. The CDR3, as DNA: TGTGCCAGCAGCTCAGACACCGGGGAGCTGTTTTTT. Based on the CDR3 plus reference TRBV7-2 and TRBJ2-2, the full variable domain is GAGVSQSPSNKVTEKGKDVELRCDPISGHTALYWYRQSLGQGLEFLIYFQGNSAPDKSGLPSDRFSAERTGGSVSTLTIQRTQQEDSAVYLCASSSDTGELFFGEGSRLTVL.

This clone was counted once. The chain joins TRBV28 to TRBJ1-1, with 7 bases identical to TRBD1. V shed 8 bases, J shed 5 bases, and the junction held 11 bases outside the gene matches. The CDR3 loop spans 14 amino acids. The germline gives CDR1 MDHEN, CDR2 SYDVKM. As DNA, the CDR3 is TGTGCCAGCGCCCTTCCAGGGGGTTGGACTGAAGCTTTCTTT. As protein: CASALPGGWTEAFF.

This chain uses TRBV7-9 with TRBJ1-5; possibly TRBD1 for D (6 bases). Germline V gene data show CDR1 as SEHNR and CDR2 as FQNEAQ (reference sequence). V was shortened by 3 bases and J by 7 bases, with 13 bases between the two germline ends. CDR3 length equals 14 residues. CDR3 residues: CASSLQGIDQPQHF. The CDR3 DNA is TGTGCCAGCAGCTTGCAGGGGATAGACCAGCCCCAGCATTTT. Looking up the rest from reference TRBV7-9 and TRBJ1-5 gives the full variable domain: DTGVSQNPRHKITKRGQNVTFRCDPISEHNRLYWYRQTLGQGPEFLTYFQNEAQLEKSRLLSDRFSAERPKGSFSTLEIQRTEQGDSAMYLCASSLQGIDQPQHFGDGTRLSIL.

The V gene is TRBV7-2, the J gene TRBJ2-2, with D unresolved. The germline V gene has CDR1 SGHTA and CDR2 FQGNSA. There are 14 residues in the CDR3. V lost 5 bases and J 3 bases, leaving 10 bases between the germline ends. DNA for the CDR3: TGTGCCAGCAGCCGTACAAGGTACACCGGGGAGCTGTTTTTT. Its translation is CASSRTRYTGELFF.

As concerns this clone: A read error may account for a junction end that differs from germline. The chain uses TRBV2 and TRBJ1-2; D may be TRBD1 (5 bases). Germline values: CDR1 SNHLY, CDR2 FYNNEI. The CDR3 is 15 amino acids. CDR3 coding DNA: TGTGCCAGCAGGGAAGACAGCCTTACTAACTATGGCTACACCTTC. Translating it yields CASREDSLTNYGYTF.

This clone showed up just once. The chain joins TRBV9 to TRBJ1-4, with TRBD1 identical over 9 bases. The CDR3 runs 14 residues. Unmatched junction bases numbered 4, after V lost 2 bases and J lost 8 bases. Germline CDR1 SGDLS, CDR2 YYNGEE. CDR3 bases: TGTGCCAGCAGCGTGGGGACAGGGACCGAAAAACTGTTTTTT. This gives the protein CASSVGTGTEKLFF.

The CDR3 here is CASSLSEYAGTNYGYTF. The CDR3 nucleotides read TGCGCCAGCAGCTTGTCGGAGTATGCGGGAACTAACTATGGCTACACCTTC. J is TRBJ1-2 and V is TRBV5-1; D is unresolved. From germline, CDR1 is SGHRS and CDR2 YFSETQ. Trimming pared 1 base from V and 0 bases from J, leaving 16 bases between. The CDR3 is made up of 17 amino acids.

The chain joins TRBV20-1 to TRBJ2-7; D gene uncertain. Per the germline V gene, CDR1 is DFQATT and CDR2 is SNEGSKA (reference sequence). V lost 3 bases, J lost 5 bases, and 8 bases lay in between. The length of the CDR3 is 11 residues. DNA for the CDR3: TGCAGTGCTAGCGAAGATAACGAGCAGTACTTC. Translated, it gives CSASEDNEQYF.

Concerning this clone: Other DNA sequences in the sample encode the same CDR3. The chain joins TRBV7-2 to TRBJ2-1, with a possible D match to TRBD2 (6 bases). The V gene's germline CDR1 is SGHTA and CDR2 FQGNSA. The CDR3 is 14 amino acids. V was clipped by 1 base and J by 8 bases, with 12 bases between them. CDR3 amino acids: CASSLGLAFDEQFF. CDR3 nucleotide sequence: TGTGCCAGCAGCTTAGGCCTAGCGTTCGATGAGCAGTTCTTC.

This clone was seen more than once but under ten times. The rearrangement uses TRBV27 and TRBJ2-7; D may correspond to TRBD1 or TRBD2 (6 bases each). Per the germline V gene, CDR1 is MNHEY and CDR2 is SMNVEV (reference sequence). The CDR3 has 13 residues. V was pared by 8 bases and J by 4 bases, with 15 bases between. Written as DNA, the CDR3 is TGTGCCAGCCGGTTGGGGGCGGGATACGAGCAGTACTTC. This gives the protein CASRLGAGYEQYF.

Written as DNA, the CDR3 is TGTGCCAGCAGTGACTCGAGGACAGGGGGTATCTATGGCTACACCTTC. Translated: CASSDSRTGGIYGYTF. V and J are TRBV6-4 and TRBJ1-2; TRBD1 matches 10 bases. The germline gives CDR1 MRHNA, CDR2 SNTAGT. This CDR3 region has 16 residues. Unmatched junction bases numbered 5, after V lost 0 bases and J lost 4 bases.

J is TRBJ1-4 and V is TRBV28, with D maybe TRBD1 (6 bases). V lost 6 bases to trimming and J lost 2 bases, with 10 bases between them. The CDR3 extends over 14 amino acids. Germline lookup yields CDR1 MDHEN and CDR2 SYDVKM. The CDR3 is CASRRGLTNEKLFF. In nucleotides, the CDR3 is TGTGCCAGCAGGCGGGGGCTTACTAATGAAAAACTGTTTTTT.

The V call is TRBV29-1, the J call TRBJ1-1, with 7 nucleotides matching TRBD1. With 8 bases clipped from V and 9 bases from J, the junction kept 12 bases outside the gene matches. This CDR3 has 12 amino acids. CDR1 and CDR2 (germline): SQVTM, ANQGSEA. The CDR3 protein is CSISGQTPQAFF. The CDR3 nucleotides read TGCAGCATATCGGGACAGACACCCCAAGCTTTCTTT.

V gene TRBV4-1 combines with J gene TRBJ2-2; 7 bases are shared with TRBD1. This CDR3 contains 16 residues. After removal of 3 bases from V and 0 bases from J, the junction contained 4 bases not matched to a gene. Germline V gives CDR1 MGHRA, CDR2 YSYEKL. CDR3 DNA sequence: TGCGCCAGCAGCCATCTGGGGACAGCGAACACCGGGGAGCTGTTTTTT. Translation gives CASSHLGTANTGELFF.